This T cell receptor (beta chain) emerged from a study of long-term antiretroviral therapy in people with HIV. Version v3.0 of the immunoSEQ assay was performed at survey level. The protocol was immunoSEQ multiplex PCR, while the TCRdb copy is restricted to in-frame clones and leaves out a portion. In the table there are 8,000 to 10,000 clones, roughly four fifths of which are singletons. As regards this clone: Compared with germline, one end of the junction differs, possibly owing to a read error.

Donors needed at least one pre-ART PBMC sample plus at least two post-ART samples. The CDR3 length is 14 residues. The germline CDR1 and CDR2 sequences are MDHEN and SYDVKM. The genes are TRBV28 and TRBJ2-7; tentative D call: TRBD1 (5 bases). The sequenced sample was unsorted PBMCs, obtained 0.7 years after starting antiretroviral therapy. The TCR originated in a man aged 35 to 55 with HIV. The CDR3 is CASRLTASTREQYF. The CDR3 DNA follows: TGTGCCAGCCGTTTGACAGCGTCTACGAGGGAGCAGTACTTC.